This is a list of T cell receptor beta chains from one sample in a study of blood T cell repertoires in COVID-19. The table came from immunoSEQ multiplex PCR; TCRdb's copy has only in-frame clones and leaves some out. The table records some 70,000 clones, about 86% of them present only once. Input material: peripheral blood. The receptors stem from a woman aged 60-75 years with acute or convalescent COVID-19. Each CDR3 is given with its conserved first and last residue. D genes are given only for firm matches. Part of the rows lack a size; the others show once, few, many or a class for expanded clones.

v_gene	j_gene	abundance	d_gene	CDR3nt	CDR3aa
TRBV19	TRBJ1-5	.	.	TGTGCCAGTAGTATCTCAGGGGTAGGGGGCAATCAGCCCCAGCATTTT	CASSISGVGGNQPQHF
TRBV27	TRBJ1-4	.	.	TGTGCCAGCAGTTTAGTTGGGCCCGCAAATGATGAAAAACTGTTTTTT	CASSLVGPANDEKLFF
TRBV9	TRBJ2-7	.	TRBD1	TGTGCCAGCAGCGGAGGGACAGGGCTTTCCTACGAGCAGTACTTC	CASSGGTGLSYEQYF
TRBV11-2	TRBJ2-1	.	TRBD2	TGTGCCAGCAGCTTATTGCCCACTAGCGACTACAATGAGCAGTTCTTC	CASSLLPTSDYNEQFF
TRBV28	TRBJ1-5	.	TRBD1	TGTGCCAGCAGTCCGGCAGGGGGCAGGGGACAGCCCCAGCATTTT	CASSPAGGRGQPQHF
TRBV5-1	TRBJ2-5	.	TRBD1	TGCGCCAGCAGCCCTGGGACAGGTTATCAAGAGACCCAGTACTTC	CASSPGTGYQETQYF
TRBV10-3	TRBJ1-5	.	.	TGTGCCATCAGTGAAACGAGCGATCACAATCAGCCCCAGCATTTT	CAISETSDHNQPQHF
TRBV5-1	TRBJ1-6	.	.	TGCGCCAGCAGCTTGGAACCCTTGGCGGATAATTCACCCCTCCACTTT	CASSLEPLADNSPLHF
TRBV7-3	TRBJ2-1	.	TRBD2	TGTGCCAGCAGCTCACAACCGGGACTAGCGGGAAGCAATGAGCAGTTCTTC	CASSSQPGLAGSNEQFF
TRBV5-1	TRBJ2-3	.	TRBD2	TGCGCCACCAAGAGCGGGGGCCGTAGCACAGATACGCAGTATTTT	CATKSGGRSTDTQYF
TRBV3-1/TRBV3-2	TRBJ1-4	.	.	TGTGCCAGCAGCCAAGATGTCAGAGTTCGGGGGGATGAAAAACTGTTTTTT	CASSQDVRVRGDEKLFF
TRBV19	TRBJ2-5	.	.	TGTGCCAGTAGTCCGACAGAAACTAATCAAGAGACCCAGTACTTC	CASSPTETNQETQYF
TRBV6-5	TRBJ1-2	.	.	TGTGCCAGCTTCCCCCACTTGGTGCCTAACTATGGCTACACCTTC	CASFPHLVPNYGYTF
TRBV30	TRBJ2-1	.	.	TGTGCCTGGGGGTCATTCTCCTACAATGAGCAGTTCTTC	CAWGSFSYNEQFF
TRBV6-5	TRBJ2-2	once	.	TGTGCCAGCAGCCAAAAACAGAGAACCGGGGAGCTGTTTTTT	CASSQKQRTGELFF
TRBV1	TRBJ2-3	.	.	TGCACCTCAGCAGCGGAGGGCACAGATACGCAGTATTTT	CTSAAEGTDTQYF